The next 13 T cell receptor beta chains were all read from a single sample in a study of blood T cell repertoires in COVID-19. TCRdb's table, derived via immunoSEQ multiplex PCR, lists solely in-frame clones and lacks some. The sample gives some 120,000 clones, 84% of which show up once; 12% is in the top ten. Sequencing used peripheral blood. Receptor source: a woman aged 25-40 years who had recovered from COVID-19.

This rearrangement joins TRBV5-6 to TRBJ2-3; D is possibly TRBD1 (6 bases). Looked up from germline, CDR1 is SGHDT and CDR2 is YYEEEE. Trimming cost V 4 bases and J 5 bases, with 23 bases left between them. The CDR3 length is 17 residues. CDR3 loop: CASSPGRSRGKGDTQYF. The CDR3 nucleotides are TGTGCCAGCAGCCCGGGACGCTCGAGGGGGAAGGGAGATACGCAGTATTTT.

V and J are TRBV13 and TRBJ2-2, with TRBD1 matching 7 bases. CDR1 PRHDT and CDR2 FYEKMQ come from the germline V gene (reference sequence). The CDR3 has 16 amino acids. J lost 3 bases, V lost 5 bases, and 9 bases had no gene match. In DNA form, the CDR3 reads TGTGCCAGCAGCATACTGACAGGGTTTCACACCGGGGAGCTGTTTTTT. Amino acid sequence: CASSILTGFHTGELFF.

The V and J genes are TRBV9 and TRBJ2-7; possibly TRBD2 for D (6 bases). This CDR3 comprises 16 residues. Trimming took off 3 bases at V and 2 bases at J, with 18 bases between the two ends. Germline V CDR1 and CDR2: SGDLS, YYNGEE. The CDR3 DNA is TGTGCCAGCAGCGGTAGTAGCGGCTCTACTCCCTACGAGCAGTACTTC. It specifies CASSGSSGSTPYEQYF.

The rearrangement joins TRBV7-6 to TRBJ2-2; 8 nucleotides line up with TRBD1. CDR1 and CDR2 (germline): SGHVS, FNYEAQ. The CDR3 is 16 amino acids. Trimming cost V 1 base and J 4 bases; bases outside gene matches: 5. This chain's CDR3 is CASSLGRQGPTGELFF. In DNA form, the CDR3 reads TGTGCCAGCAGCTTAGGTAGACAGGGGCCCACCGGGGAGCTGTTTTTT.

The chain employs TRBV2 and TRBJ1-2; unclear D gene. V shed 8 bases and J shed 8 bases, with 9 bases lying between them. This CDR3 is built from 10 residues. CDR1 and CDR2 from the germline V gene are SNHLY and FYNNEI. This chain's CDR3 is CASPEGGYTF. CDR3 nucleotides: TGTGCCAGCCCGGAGGGCGGCTACACCTTC.

In nucleotides, the CDR3 is TGTGCCAGCAAGGGGCGATGGTCGGATGGCTACACCTTC. Translation gives CASKGRWSDGYTF. V and J are TRBV6-5 and TRBJ1-2; maybe TRBD1 (5 bases). The germline V and J ends were trimmed by 7 bases and 6 bases, with 15 bases remaining between them. Germline CDR1 reads MNHEY; CDR2 reads SVGAGI. The CDR3 is 13 residues long.

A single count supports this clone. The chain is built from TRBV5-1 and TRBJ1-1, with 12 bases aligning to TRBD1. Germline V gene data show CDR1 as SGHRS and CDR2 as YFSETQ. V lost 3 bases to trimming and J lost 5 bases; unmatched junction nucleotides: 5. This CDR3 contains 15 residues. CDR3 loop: CASSWGQGASTEAFF. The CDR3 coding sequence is TGCGCCAGCAGCTGGGGACAGGGGGCAAGTACTGAAGCTTTCTTT.

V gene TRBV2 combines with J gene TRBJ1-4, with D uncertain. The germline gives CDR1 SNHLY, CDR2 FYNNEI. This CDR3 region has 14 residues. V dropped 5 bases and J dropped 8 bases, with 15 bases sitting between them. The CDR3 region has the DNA TGTGCCAGCAGTTTTACTGAGGCGGGCGAAAAACTGTTTTTT. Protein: CASSFTEAGEKLFF.

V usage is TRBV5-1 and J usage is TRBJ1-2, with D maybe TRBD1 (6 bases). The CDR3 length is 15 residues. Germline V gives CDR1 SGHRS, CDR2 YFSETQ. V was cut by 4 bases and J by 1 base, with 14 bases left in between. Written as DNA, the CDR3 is TGCGCCAGCAGCCCGACAGGCGGAGTTAACTATGGCTACACCTTC. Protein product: CASSPTGGVNYGYTF.

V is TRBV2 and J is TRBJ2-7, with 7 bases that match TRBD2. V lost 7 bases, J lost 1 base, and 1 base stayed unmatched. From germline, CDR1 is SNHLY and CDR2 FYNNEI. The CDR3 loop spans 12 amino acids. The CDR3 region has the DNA TGTGCCAGCAAACTAGCGTCCTACGAGCAGTACTTC. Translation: CASKLASYEQYF.

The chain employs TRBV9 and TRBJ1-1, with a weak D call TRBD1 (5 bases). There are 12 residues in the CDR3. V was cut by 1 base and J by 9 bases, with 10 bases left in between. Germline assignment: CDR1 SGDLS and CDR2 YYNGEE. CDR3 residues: CASSVSEGQAFF. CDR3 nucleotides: TGTGCCAGCAGCGTATCGGAGGGGCAAGCTTTCTTT.

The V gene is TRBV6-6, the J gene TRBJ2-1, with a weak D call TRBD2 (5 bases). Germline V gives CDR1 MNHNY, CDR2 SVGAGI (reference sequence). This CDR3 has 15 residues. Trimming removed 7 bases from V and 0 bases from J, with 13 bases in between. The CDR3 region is CASTLVGSSYNEQFF. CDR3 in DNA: TGTGCCAGCACCCTTGTTGGGAGCTCCTACAATGAGCAGTTCTTC.

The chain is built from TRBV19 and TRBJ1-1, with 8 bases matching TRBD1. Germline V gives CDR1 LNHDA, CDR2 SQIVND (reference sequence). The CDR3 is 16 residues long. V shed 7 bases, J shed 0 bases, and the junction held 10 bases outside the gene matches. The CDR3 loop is CASIGRGPKMNTEAFF. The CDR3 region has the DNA TGTGCCAGTATTGGCAGGGGGCCGAAAATGAACACTGAAGCTTTCTTT.